Presented here are 2 T cell receptor beta chains from one specimen sequenced in a study of metastatic and nonmetastatic thyroid tumors. Each patient came to thyroid surgery without any prior treatment (of any kind). TCRdb re-analyzed the PCR reads using MiXCR. The table lists 15,000 or so clones, approximately 23% of them singletons. Sequenced: tumor tissue. The receptors originated from a female donor with papillary thyroid cancer or a benign thyroid nodule (not recorded which). Some clones in this sample may be carry-over from other donors' samples.

In its sample, this clone ranks as medium-sized. V is TRBV6-5 and J is TRBJ1-1, with 7 bases lining up with TRBD1. Trimming took 3 bases from V and 4 from J; bases not matched to a gene: 11. CDR1 and CDR2 from the germline V gene are MNHEY and SVGAGI. This CDR3 spans 16 amino acids. The CDR3 region is CASSYKVGAGGTEAFF. The DNA for the CDR3 is TGTGCCAGCAGTTATAAAGTTGGGGCAGGGGGCACTGAAGCTTTCTTT.

This clone was seen a few times. The gene calls are TRBV24-1 and TRBJ2-2; the D is unclear. The CDR3 runs to 14 residues. Trimming cost V 4 bases and J 8 bases, with 13 bases left between them. Germline values: CDR1 KGHDR, CDR2 SFDVKD. This chain's CDR3 is CATSDLGTYGELFF. The CDR3 DNA follows: TGTGCCACCAGTGACCTGGGCACCTATGGGGAGCTGTTTTTT.